The present entry profiles one TCR beta chain with its context. The antigen remains unidentified. The data belong to a study of graft-versus-host responses after intestinal transplantation. In the study overall: Transplantation in recipients was multivisceral, liver-intestinal, or isolated intestinal.

Whole-study results and caveats: Subjects displaying graft-donor T cell macrochimerism possessed elevated graft-versus-host to host-versus-graft clonal ratios inside allografts. GvH clones detected in recipient marrow included some appearing first in ileum or blood. Early post-transplant falls in HvG clones accompanied the peak levels of circulating GvH clones.

This CDR3 contains 15 residues. The trim removed 6 bases at V and 2 bases at J, leaving 2 bases unmatched. CDR1 and CDR2 (germline): MNHNS, SASEGT. Generated by immunoSEQ multiplex PCR, the TCRdb table keeps only in-frame clones and is missing some. Of under 150,000 clones in the sample, 90% to 95% were seen once. V usage is TRBV6-1 and J usage is TRBJ2-3; 13 positions match TRBD2. This receptor was identified in a human donor who received an intestinal transplant. The sequencing used unstimulated CD8+ T cells sorted from spleen or lymph node cells, collected before intestinal transplant. CDR3 protein: CASRGTSGTTDTQYF. Here the CDR3 DNA reads TGTGCCAGCAGGGGGACTAGCGGGACCACAGATACGCAGTATTTT.